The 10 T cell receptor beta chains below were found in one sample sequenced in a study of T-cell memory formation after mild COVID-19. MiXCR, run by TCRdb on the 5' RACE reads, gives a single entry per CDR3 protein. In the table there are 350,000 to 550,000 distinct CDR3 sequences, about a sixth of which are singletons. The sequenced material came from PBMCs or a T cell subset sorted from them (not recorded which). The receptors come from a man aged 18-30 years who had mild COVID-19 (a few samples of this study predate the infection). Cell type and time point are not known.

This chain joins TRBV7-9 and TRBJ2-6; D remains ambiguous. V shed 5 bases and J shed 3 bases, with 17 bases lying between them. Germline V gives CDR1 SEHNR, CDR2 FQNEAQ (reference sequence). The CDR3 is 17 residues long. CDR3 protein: CASSTVVRVNGANVLTF. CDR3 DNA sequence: TGTGCCAGCAGCACCGTGGTTCGAGTAAATGGGGCCAACGTCCTGACTTTC.

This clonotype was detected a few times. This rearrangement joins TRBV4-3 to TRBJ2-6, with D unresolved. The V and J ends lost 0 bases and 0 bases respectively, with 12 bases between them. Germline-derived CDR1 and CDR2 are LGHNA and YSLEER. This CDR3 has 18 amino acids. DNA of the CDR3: TGCGCCAGCAGCCAAGATATTTCAGAGAACTCTGGGGCCAACGTCCTGACTTTC. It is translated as CASSQDISENSGANVLTF.

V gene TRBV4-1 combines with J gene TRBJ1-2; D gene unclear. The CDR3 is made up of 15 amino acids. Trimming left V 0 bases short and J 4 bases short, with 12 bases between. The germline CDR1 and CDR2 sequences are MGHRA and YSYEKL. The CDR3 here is CASSQERRMIYGYTF. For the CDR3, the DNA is TGCGCCAGCAGCCAAGAGAGACGCATGATCTATGGCTACACCTTC.

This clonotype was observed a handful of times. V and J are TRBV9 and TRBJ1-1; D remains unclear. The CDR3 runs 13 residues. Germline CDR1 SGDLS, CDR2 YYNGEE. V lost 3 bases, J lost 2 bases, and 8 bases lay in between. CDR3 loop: CASSDDGNTEAFF. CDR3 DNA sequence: TGTGCCAGCAGCGACGACGGTAACACTGAAGCTTTCTTT.

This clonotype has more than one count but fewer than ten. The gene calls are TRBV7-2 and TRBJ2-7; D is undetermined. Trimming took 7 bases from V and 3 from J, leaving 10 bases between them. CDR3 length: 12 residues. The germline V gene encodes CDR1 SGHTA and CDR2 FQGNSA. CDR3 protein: CASTDRRYEQYF. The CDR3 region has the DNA TGTGCCAGCACCGACCGGCGCTACGAGCAGTACTTC.

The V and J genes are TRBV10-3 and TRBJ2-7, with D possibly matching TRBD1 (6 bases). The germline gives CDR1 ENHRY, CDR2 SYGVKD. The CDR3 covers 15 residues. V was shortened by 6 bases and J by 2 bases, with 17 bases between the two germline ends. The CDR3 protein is CAISSRVGATYEQYF. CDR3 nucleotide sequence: TGTGCCATCAGCTCCAGGGTGGGGGCTACCTACGAGCAGTACTTC.

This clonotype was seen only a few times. The DNA of the CDR3 is TGCAGTGCCGGGAGTAGCTCTGGGGCCAACGTCCTGACTTTC. Translating gives CSAGSSSGANVLTF. V is TRBV20-1 and J is TRBJ2-6, with D perhaps TRBD2 (6 bases). This CDR3 is 14 amino acids long. Germline loops: CDR1 DFQATT, CDR2 SNEGSKA (reference sequence). The V end lost 6 bases, the J end lost 0 bases, and 9 bases lay between the germline ends.

CDR3 sequence: CASSPPFQLGQPQHF. Here the CDR3 DNA reads TGCGCCAGCAGCCCCCCGTTCCAGCTGGGCCAGCCCCAGCATTTT. The chain uses TRBV4-1 and TRBJ1-5; D ambiguous. Germline values: CDR1 MGHRA, CDR2 YSYEKL. This CDR3 region has 15 residues. Trimming took off 4 bases at V and 7 bases at J, with 17 bases between the two ends.

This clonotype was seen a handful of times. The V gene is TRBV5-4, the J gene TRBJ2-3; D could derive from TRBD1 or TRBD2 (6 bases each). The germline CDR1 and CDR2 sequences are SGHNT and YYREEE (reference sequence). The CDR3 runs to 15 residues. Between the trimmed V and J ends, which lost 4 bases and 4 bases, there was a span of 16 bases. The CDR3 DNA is TGTGCCAGCAGCCTAGGGGGGCCTCGGGCAGATACGCAGTATTTT. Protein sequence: CASSLGGPRADTQYF.

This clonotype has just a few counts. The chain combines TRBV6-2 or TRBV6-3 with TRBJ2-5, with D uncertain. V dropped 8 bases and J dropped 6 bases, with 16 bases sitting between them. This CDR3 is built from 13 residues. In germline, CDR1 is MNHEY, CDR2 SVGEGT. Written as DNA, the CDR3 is TGTGCCAGCCACGAAGGGCCCGAGAAGACCCAGTACTTC. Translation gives CASHEGPEKTQYF.